This T cell receptor beta chain was observed in a study of metastatic and nonmetastatic thyroid tumors. The germline V gene has CDR1 LGHNA and CDR2 YNFKEQ. The trim removed 7 bases at V and 4 bases at J, leaving 18 bases unmatched. The CDR3 contains 19 residues. Every patient was untreated before thyroid surgery. TCRdb reanalyzed the PCR reads with MiXCR. The sample lists tens of thousands of clones; less than 25% were seen once. Ten or more counts support this clone. The antigen is unknown. Study outcomes and limitations: Malignant thyroid tumors reportedly exceeded benign nodules significantly in TCR beta diversity, with the difference appearing in blood and tumor.

The chain has TRBV4-2 and TRBJ2-5, with 13 bases lining up with TRBD2. This TCR was recovered from a female donor with papillary thyroid cancer or a benign thyroid nodule (not recorded which). Some clones in this sample may be carry-over from other donors' samples. Material for sequencing was blood. For the CDR3, the DNA is TGTGCCAGCACCCCTGCACGGACTAGCGGGAGTTTATATAGAGAGACCCAGTACTTC. This sequence encodes CASTPARTSGSLYRETQYF.